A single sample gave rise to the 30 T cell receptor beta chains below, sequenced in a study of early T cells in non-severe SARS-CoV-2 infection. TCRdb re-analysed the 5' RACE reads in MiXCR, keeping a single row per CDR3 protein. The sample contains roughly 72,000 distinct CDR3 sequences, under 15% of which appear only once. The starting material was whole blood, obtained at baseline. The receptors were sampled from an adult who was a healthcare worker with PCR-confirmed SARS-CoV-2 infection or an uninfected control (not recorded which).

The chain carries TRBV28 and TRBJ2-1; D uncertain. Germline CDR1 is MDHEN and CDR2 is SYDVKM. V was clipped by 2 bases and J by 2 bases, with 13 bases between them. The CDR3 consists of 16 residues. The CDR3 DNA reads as TGTGCCAGCAGTTTAGAGGCGGCTACTACCTACAATGAGCAGTTCTTC. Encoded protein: CASSLEAATTYNEQFF.

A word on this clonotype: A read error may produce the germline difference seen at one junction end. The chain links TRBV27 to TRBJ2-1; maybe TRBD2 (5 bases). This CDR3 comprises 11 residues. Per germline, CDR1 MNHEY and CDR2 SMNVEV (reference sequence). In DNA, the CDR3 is TGTGCCAGCCGCTGGACTTCCACCTTGGTCTTC. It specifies CASRWTSTLVF.

The CDR3 coding sequence is TGTGCCAGCAGTGCATTGACAGGGAGCTCCTACAATGAGCAGTTCTTC. Encoded protein: CASSALTGSSYNEQFF. This chain joins TRBV6-1 and TRBJ2-1; 7 bases agree with TRBD1. V dropped 4 bases and J dropped 0; count of bases not matched to a gene: 6. Germline CDR1 reads MNHNS; CDR2 reads SASEGT. The CDR3 spans 16 residues.

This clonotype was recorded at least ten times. Here the CDR3 reads CASSPNLRPQHF. CDR3 sequence (DNA): TGTGCCAGCAGCCCAAACCTACGGCCCCAGCATTTT. The rearrangement links TRBV5-8 to TRBJ1-5; D gene ambiguous. Per the germline V gene, CDR1 is SGHTS and CDR2 is YDEGEE. The CDR3 contains 12 residues. V was shortened by 4 bases and J by 9 bases, with 11 bases between the two germline ends.

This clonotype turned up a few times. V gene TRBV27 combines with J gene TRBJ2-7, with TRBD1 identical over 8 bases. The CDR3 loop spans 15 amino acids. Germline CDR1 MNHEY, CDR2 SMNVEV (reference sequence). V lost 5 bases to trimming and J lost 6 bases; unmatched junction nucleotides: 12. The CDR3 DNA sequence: TGTGCCAGCAGTATCCCAGGACAGGGTAGGGCCGAGCAGTACTTC. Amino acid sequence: CASSIPGQGRAEQYF.

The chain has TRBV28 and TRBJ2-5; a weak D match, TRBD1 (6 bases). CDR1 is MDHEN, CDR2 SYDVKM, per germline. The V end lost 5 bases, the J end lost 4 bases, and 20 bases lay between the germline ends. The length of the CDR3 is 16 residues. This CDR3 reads CASSEQDRPFRETQYF. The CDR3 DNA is TGTGCCAGCAGTGAGCAGGACAGACCGTTCCGAGAGACCCAGTACTTC.

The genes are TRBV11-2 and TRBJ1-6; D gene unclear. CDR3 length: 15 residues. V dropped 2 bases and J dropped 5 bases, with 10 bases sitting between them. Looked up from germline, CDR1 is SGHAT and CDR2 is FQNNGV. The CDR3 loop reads CASSLPGFNNSPLHF. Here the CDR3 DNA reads TGTGCCAGCAGCTTACCGGGTTTCAATAATTCACCCCTCCACTTT.

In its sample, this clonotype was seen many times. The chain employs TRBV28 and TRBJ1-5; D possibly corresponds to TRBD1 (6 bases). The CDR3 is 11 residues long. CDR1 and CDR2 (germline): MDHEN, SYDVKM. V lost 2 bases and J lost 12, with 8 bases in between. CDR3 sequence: CASSLVGHQHF. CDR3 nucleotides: TGTGCCAGCAGTTTAGTGGGACACCAGCATTTT.

The CDR3 DNA sequence: TGTGCCAGCAGACCCGGAGGACTTAACACTGAAGCTTTCTTT. This encodes CASRPGGLNTEAFF. This sequence joins TRBV28 and TRBJ1-1; D unclear. There are 14 residues in the CDR3. The V gene's germline CDR1 is MDHEN and CDR2 SYDVKM. V was clipped by 6 bases and J by 2 bases, with 13 bases between them.

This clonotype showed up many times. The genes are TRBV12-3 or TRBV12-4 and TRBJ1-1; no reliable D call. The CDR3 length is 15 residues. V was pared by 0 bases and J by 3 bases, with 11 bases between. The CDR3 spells CASSLAGIAHTEAFF. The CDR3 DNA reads TGTGCCAGCAGTTTAGCTGGAATTGCTCACACTGAAGCTTTCTTT.

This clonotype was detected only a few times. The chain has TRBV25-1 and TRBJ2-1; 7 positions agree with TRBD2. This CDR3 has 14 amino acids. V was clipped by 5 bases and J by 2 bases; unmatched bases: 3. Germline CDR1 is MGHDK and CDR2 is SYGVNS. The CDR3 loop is CASSWAGAYNEQFF. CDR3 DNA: TGTGCCAGCAGTTGGGCGGGGGCCTACAATGAGCAGTTCTTC.

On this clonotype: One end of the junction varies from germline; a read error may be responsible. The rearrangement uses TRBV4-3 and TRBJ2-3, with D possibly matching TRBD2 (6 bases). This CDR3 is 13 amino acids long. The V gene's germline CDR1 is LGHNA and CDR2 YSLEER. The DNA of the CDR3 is TGCGCCAGCAGCCAAGAAGCAGGGAGGTGGGTCACTTTT. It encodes CASSQEAGRWVTF.

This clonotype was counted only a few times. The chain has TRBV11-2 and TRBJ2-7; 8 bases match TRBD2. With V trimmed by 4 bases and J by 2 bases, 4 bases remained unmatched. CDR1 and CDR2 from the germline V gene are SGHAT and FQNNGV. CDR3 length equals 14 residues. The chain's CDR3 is CASSSRGGPYEQYF. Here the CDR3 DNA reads TGTGCCAGCAGCTCCCGGGGGGGCCCCTACGAGCAGTACTTC.

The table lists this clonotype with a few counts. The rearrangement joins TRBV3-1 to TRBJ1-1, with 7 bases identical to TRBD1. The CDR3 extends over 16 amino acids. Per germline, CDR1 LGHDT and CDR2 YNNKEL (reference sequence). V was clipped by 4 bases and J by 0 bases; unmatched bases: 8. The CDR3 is CASSRDSRKLNTEAFF. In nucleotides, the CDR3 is TGTGCCAGCAGCCGGGACAGCCGTAAATTGAACACTGAAGCTTTCTTT.

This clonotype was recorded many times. This CDR3 is CATMQGAYNEQFF. CDR3 coding DNA: TGTGCCACCATGCAGGGGGCTTACAATGAGCAGTTCTTC. The J gene is TRBJ2-1, the V gene TRBV24-1; 8 bases fit TRBD1. The ends lost 8 bases at V and 4 bases at J; junction bases unmatched: 3. The CDR3 runs to 13 residues. Germline CDR1 is KGHDR and CDR2 is SFDVKD.

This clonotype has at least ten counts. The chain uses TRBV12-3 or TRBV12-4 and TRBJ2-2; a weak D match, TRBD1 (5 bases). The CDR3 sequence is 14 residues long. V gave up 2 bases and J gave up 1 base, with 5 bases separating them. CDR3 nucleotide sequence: TGTGCCAGCAGTTTACAGGGGAACACCGGGGAGCTGTTTTTT. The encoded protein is CASSLQGNTGELFF.

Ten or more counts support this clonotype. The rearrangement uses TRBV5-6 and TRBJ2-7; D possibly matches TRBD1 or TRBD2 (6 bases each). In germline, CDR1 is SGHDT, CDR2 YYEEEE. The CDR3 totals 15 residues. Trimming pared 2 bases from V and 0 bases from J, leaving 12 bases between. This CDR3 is CASSFGTGASYEQYF. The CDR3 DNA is TGTGCCAGCAGCTTCGGGACGGGGGCCTCCTACGAGCAGTACTTC.

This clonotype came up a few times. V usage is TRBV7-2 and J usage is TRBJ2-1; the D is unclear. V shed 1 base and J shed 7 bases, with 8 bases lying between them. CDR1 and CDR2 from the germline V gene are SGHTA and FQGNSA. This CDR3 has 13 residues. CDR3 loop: CASSLDTVNEQFF. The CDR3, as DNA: TGTGCCAGCAGCTTAGATACGGTGAATGAGCAGTTCTTC.

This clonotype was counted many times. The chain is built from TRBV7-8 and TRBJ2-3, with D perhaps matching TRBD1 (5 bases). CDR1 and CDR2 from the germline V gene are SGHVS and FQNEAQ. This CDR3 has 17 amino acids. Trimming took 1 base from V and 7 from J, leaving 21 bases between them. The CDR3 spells CASSLVGAKVNFNTQYF. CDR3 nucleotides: TGTGCCAGCAGCTTAGTTGGGGCGAAGGTCAATTTTAATACGCAGTATTTT.

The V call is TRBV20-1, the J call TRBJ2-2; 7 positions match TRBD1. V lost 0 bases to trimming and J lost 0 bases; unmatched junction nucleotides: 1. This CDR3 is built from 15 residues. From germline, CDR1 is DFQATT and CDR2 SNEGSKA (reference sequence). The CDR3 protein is CSARDRGTNTGELFF. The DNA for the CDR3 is TGCAGTGCTAGAGACAGGGGGACGAACACCGGGGAGCTGTTTTTT.

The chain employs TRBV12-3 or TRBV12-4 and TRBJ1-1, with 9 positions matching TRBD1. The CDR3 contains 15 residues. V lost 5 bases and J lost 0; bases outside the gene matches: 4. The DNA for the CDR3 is TGTGCCAGCAGTGCCCGGGACAGGGTGAACACTGAAGCTTTCTTT. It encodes CASSARDRVNTEAFF.

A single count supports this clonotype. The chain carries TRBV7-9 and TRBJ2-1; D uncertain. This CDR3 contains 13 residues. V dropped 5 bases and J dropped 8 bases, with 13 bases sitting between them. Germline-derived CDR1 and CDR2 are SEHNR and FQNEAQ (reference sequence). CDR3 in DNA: TGTGCCAGCAGCCCCCGGACGAACGATGAGCAGTTCTTC. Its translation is CASSPRTNDEQFF.

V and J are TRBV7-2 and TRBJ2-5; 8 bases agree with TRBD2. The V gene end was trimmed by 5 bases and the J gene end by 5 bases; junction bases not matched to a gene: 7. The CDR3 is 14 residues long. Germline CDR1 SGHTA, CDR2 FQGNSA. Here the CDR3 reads CASSPTRLAETQYF. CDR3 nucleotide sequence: TGTGCCAGCAGCCCGACTCGACTAGCGGAGACCCAGTACTTC.

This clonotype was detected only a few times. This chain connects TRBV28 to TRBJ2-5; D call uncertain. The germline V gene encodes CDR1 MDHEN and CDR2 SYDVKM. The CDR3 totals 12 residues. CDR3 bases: TGTGTCCTCCCGCGCGGCGTGGAGACCCAGTACTTC. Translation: CVLPRGVETQYF.

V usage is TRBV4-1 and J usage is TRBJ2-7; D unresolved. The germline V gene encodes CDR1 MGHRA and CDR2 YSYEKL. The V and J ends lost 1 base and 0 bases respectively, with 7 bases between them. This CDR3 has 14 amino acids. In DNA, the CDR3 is TGCGCCAGCAGCCAAGGGGCACTCTCCTACGAGCAGTACTTC. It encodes CASSQGALSYEQYF.

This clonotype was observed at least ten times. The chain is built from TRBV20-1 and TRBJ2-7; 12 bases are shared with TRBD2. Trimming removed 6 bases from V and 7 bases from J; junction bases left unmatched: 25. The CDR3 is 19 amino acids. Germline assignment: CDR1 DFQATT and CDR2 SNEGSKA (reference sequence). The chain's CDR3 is CSALQPDRRRTSGAGEQYF. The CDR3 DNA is TGCAGTGCCTTACAACCCGACAGGAGGCGGACTAGCGGGGCAGGGGAGCAGTACTTC.

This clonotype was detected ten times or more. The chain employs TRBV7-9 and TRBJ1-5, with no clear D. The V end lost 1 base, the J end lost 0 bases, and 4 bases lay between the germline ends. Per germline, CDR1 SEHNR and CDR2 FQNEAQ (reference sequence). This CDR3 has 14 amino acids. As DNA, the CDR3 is TGTGCCAGCAGCTTAGATCATAGCAATCAGCCCCAGCATTTT. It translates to CASSLDHSNQPQHF.

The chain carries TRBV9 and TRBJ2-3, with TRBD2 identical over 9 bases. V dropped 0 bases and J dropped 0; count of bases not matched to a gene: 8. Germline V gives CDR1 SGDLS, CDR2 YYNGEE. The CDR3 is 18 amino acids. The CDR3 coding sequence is TGTGCCAGCAGCGTAGGGACTCCGGGACTAGCCAGCACAGATACGCAGTATTTT. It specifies CASSVGTPGLASTDTQYF. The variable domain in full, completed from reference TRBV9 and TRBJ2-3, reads DSGVTQTPKHLITATGQRVTLRCSPRSGDLSVYWYQQSLDQGLQFLIQYYNGEERAKGNILERFSAQQFPDLHSELNLSSLELGDSALYFCASSVGTPGLASTDTQYFGPGTRLTVL.

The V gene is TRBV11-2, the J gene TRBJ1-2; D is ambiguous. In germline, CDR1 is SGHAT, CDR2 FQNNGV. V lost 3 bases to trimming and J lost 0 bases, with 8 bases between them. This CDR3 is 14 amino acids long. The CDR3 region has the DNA TGTGCCAGCAGCTTTCACATATCTAACTATGGCTACACCTTC. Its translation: CASSFHISNYGYTF.

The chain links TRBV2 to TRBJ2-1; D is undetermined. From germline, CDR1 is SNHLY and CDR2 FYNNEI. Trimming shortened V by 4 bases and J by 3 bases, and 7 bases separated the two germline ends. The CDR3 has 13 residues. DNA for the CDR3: TGTGCCAGCAGTGTTGCCGGCTACAATGAGCAGTTCTTC. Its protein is CASSVAGYNEQFF. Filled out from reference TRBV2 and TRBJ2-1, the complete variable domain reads EPEVTQTPSHQVTQMGQEVILRCVPISNHLYFYWYRQILGQKVEFLVSFYNNEISEKSEIFDDQFSVERPDGSNFTLKIRSTKLEDSAMYFCASSVAGYNEQFFGPGTRLTVL.